This passage covers 6 T cell receptor beta chains from one sample sequenced in a study of blood T cell repertoires in COVID-19. The table came from immunoSEQ multiplex PCR; TCRdb's copy has only in-frame clones and leaves some out. The table lists about 33,000 clones, 85% of them singletons. The sequencing input was peripheral blood. The receptors derive from a human donor in a cohort sampled during active COVID-19.

The CDR3 coding sequence is TGTGCCATCAGCCAGGCCGCCCAGGGGACAGATACGCAGTATTTT. Translation gives CAISQAAQGTDTQYF. The rearrangement links TRBV10-3 to TRBJ2-3; D is possibly TRBD1 (6 bases). The germline V gene encodes CDR1 ENHRY and CDR2 SYGVKD. The CDR3 has 15 amino acids. The V end was cut by 6 bases, the J end by 3 bases, with 16 bases between.

CDR3 nucleotides: TGTGCCAGCAGCCTTCGGACTAGCGGAAGTCCCGAGCAGTACTTC. Protein sequence: CASSLRTSGSPEQYF. The chain uses TRBV6-6 and TRBJ2-7; 10 nucleotides line up with TRBD2. This CDR3 is built from 15 residues. Trimming removed 6 bases from V and 6 bases from J; junction bases left unmatched: 11. The V gene's germline CDR1 is MNHNY and CDR2 SVGAGI (reference sequence).

The chain recombines TRBV18 with TRBJ1-2, with D tentatively TRBD1 (6 bases). Germline V CDR1 and CDR2: KGHSH, LQKENI. V was clipped by 4 bases and J by 0 bases, with 15 bases between them. The CDR3 runs to 16 residues. CDR3 sequence reads: CASSRVRDTTNYGYTF. For the CDR3, the DNA is TGTGCCAGCTCACGAGTCCGGGACACAACTAACTATGGCTACACCTTC.

The chain carries TRBV29-1 and TRBJ1-1; D may be TRBD1 (6 bases). Germline CDR1 SQVTM, CDR2 ANQGSEA. The CDR3 consists of 14 residues. V was pared by 0 bases and J by 4 bases, with 12 bases between. CDR3 protein: CSVEDRGRGTEAFF. In DNA form, the CDR3 reads TGCAGCGTTGAAGATCGGGGCAGGGGCACTGAAGCTTTCTTT.

The genes are TRBV11-2 and TRBJ2-2; 9 bases fit TRBD2. In germline, CDR1 is SGHAT, CDR2 FQNNGV. The length of the CDR3 is 15 residues. V lost 5 bases and J lost 6; bases outside the gene matches: 7. CDR3 nucleotides: TGTGCCAGCAGCCCTCTTGCGGGGGGGCCCGGGGAGCTGTTTTTT. Translation: CASSPLAGGPGELFF.

The chain couples TRBV13 to TRBJ2-1, with a tentative D call TRBD2 (6 bases). Between the trimmed V and J ends, which lost 7 bases and 6 bases, there was a span of 13 bases. This CDR3 contains 13 residues. The germline V gene has CDR1 PRHDT and CDR2 FYEKMQ (reference sequence). The CDR3 coding sequence is TGTGCCAGCATCAGTATGGGGGGCAATGAGCAGTTCTTC. This sequence encodes CASISMGGNEQFF.